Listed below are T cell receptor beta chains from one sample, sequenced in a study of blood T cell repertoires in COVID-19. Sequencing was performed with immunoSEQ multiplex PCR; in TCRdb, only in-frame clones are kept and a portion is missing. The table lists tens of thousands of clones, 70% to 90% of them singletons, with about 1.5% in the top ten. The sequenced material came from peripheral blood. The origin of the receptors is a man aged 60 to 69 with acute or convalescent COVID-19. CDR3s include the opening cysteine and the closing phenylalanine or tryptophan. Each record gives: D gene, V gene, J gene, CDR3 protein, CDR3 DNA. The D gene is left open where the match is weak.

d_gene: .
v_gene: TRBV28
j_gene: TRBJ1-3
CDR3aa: CASSLNGHFHF
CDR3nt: TGTGCCAGCAGTTTAAATGGGCATTTCCATTTT

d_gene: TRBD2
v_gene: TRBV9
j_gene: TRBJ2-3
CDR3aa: CASSVSGGSTDTQYF
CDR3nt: TGTGCCAGCAGCGTTAGCGGGGGAAGCACAGATACGCAGTATTTT

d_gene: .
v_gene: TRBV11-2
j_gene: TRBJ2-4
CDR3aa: CASSPTGSYLGSKNIQYF
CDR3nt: TGTGCCAGCAGCCCTACAGGGTCCTACCTTGGGAGCAAAAACATTCAGTACTTC

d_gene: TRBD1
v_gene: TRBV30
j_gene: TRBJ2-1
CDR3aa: CAWCKDRGHSEQFF
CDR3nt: TGTGCCTGGTGTAAGGACAGGGGGCACAGTGAGCAGTTCTTC

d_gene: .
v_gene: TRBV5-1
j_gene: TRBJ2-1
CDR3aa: CASSLYWGNNEQFF
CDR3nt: TGCGCCAGCAGCTTGTACTGGGGCAACAATGAGCAGTTCTTC

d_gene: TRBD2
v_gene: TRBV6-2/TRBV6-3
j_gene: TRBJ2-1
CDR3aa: CASSYSWASGDYNYNEQFF
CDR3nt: TGTGCCAGCAGTTACTCTTGGGCTAGCGGCGACTATAACTACAATGAGCAGTTCTTC

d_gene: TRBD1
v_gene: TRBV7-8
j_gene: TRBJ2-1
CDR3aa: CASSTQGNEQFF
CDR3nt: TGTGCCAGCAGCACACAGGGGAATGAGCAGTTCTTC

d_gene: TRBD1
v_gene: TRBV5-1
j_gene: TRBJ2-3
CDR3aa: CASSWTGTDTDTQYF
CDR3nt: TGCGCCAGCAGCTGGACCGGGACAGACACAGATACGCAGTATTTT

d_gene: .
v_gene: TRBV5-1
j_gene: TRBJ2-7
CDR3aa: CASSLAVFSYEQYF
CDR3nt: TGCGCCAGCAGCTTGGCGGTCTTTTCCTACGAGCAGTACTTC

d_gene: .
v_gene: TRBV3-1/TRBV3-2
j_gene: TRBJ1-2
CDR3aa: CASSQGLYGYTF
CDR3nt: TGTGCCAGCAGCCAGGGCCTCTATGGCTACACCTTC

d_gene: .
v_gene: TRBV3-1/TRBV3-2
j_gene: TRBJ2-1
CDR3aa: CASSQDGISGYYNEQFF
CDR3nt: TGTGCCAGCAGCCAAGATGGAATAAGCGGATACTACAATGAGCAGTTCTTC

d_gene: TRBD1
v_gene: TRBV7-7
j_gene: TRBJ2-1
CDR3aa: CASSLEWVGQGLSNEQFF
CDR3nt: TGTGCTAGCAGCTTAGAATGGGTGGGACAGGGCCTTTCGAATGAGCAGTTCTTC

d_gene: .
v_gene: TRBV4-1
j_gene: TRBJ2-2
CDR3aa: CASSPRPGEVRFGELFF
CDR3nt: TGCGCCAGCAGCCCCCGGCCGGGGGAGGTTCGATTCGGGGAGCTGTTTTTT

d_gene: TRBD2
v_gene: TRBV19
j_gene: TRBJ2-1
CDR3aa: CASSIEGLAGVGAYNEQFF
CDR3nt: TGTGCCAGTAGTATTGAGGGACTAGCGGGAGTTGGGGCCTACAATGAGCAGTTCTTC